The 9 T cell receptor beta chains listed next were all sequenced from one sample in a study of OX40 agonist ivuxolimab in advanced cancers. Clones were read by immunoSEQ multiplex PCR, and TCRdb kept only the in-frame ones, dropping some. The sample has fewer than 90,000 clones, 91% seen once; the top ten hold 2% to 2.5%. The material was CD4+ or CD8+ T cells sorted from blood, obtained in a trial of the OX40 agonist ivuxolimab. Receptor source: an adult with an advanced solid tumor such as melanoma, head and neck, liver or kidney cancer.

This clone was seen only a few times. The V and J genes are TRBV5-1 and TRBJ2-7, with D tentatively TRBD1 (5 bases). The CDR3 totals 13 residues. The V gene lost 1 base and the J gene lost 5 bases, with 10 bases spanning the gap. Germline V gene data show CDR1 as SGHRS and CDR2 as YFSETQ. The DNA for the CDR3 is TGCGCCAGCAGCTTGTGGACATACAACGAGCAGTACTTC. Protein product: CASSLWTYNEQYF.

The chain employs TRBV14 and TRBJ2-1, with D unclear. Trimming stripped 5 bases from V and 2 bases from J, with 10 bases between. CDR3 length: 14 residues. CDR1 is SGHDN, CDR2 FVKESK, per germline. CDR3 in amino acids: CASSSGPPYNEQFF. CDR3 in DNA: TGTGCCAGCAGCTCCGGGCCCCCCTACAATGAGCAGTTCTTC. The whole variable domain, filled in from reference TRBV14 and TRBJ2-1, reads EAGVTQFPSHSVIEKGQTVTLRCDPISGHDNLYWYRRVMGKEIKFLLHFVKESKQDESGMPNNRFLAERTGGTYSTLKVQPAELEDSGVYFCASSSGPPYNEQFFGPGTRLTVL.

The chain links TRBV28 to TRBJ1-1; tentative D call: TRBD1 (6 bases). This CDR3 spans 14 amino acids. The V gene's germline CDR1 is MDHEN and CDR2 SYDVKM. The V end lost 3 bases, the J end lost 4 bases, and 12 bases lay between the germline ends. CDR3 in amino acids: CASSFQGRATEAFF. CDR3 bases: TGTGCCAGCAGTTTTCAGGGGAGGGCCACTGAAGCTTTCTTT. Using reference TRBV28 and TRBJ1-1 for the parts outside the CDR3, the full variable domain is DVKVTQSSRYLVKRTGEKVFLECVQDMDHENMFWYRQDPGLGLRLIYFSYDVKMKEKGDIPEGYSVSREKKERFSLILESASTNQTSMYLCASSFQGRATEAFFGQGTRLTVV.

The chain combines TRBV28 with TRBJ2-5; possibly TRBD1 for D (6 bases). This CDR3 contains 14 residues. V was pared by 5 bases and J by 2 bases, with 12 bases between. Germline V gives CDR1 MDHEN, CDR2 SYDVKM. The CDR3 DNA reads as TGTGCCAGCAGTCTCTGGGACACTCAAGAGACCCAGTACTTC. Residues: CASSLWDTQETQYF.

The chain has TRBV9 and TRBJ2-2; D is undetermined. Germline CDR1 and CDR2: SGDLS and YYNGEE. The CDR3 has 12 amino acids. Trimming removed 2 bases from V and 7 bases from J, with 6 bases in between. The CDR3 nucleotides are TGTGCCAGCAGCGTTAGTTTCGGGGAGCTGTTTTTT. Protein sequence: CASSVSFGELFF.

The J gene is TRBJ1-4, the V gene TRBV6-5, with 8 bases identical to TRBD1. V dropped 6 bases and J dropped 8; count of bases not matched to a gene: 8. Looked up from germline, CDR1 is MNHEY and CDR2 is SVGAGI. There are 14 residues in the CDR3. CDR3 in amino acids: CASRAGGAGEKLFF. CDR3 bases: TGTGCCAGCAGGGCAGGGGGCGCAGGGGAAAAACTGTTTTTT.

CDR3 sequence: CASQRTVSSYEQYF. The CDR3 DNA sequence: TGTGCCAGCCAACGGACAGTGAGCTCCTACGAGCAGTACTTC. The chain recombines TRBV6-1 with TRBJ2-7; weak D call: TRBD1 (6 bases). In germline, CDR1 is MNHNS, CDR2 SASEGT. V was shortened by 8 bases and J by 0 bases, with 14 bases between the two germline ends. This CDR3 spans 14 amino acids.

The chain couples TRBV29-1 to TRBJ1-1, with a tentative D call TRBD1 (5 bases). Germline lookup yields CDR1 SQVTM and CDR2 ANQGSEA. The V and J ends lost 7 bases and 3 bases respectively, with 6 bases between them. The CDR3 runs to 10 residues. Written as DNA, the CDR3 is TGCAGCGGGGGGGACACTGAAGCTTTCTTT. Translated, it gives CSGGDTEAFF.

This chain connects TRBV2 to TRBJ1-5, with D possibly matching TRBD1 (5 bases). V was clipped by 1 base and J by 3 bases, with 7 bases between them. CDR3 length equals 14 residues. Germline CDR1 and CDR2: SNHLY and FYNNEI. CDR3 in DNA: TGTGCCAGCAGTGAAGGGGGGTTCAATCAGCCCCAGCATTTT. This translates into CASSEGGFNQPQHF.